Listed below are T cell receptor beta chains from one sample, sequenced in a study of blood T cell repertoires in COVID-19. Sequenced by immunoSEQ multiplex PCR; TCRdb stores in-frame clones only, minus some. The sample holds about 21,000 clones; approximately 84% are singletons and the top ten take around a third. Material: peripheral blood. These receptors were obtained from a human donor with active COVID-19. The donor label of this sample is uncertain. Each CDR3 is given without its conserved first and last residue. Each record gives: clone size, V gene, J gene, CDR3 protein. Clone size is shown for a subset of rows, as once, few, many or a class of expanded clone.

clone size: .
V gene: TRBV7-9
J gene: TRBJ2-3
CDR3 protein: ASSRLAGSTDTQY

clone size: .
V gene: TRBV3-1/TRBV3-2
J gene: TRBJ2-1
CDR3 protein: ASSSSTSGRENEQF

clone size: .
V gene: TRBV9
J gene: TRBJ2-1
CDR3 protein: ASSVEAGVDYNEQF

clone size: .
V gene: TRBV3-1/TRBV3-2
J gene: TRBJ1-6
CDR3 protein: ASSQVQGSGSPLH

clone size: .
V gene: TRBV2
J gene: TRBJ2-7
CDR3 protein: ASSGWTSGTYEQY

clone size: .
V gene: TRBV19
J gene: TRBJ1-6
CDR3 protein: ASSLDPTGDRSPLH

clone size: .
V gene: TRBV19
J gene: TRBJ2-1
CDR3 protein: ASSIGGGQARYNEQF

clone size: .
V gene: TRBV30
J gene: TRBJ2-3
CDR3 protein: AWSPGLATDTQY

clone size: few
V gene: TRBV4-2
J gene: TRBJ2-2
CDR3 protein: ASSRRGGGAANTGELF

clone size: .
V gene: TRBV5-4
J gene: TRBJ2-5
CDR3 protein: ASSRGRRGAGVEETQY

clone size: .
V gene: TRBV13
J gene: TRBJ2-7
CDR3 protein: ASSLSGLNEQY

clone size: .
V gene: TRBV11-2
J gene: TRBJ1-2
CDR3 protein: ASSRGPTYGYT

clone size: .
V gene: TRBV29-1
J gene: TRBJ2-2
CDR3 protein: SVDLRGGELF

clone size: .
V gene: TRBV7-3
J gene: TRBJ2-4
CDR3 protein: ASSGLAGSSQY

clone size: .
V gene: TRBV12-3/TRBV12-4
J gene: TRBJ2-3
CDR3 protein: ASSQNRDTQY

clone size: .
V gene: TRBV6-6
J gene: TRBJ1-5
CDR3 protein: ASSRQGGNQPQH

clone size: .
V gene: TRBV4-2
J gene: TRBJ2-3
CDR3 protein: ASSQAPSGSTDTQY

clone size: .
V gene: TRBV15
J gene: TRBJ2-7
CDR3 protein: ATSRDPGLAGGRKNSYEQY

clone size: .
V gene: TRBV7-2
J gene: TRBJ2-5
CDR3 protein: ASSLGLVAETQY

clone size: .
V gene: TRBV6-5
J gene: TRBJ2-1
CDR3 protein: ASNRDSNSWQF

clone size: .
V gene: TRBV19
J gene: TRBJ1-1
CDR3 protein: ASSSRGGGATEAF

clone size: .
V gene: TRBV5-5
J gene: TRBJ2-3
CDR3 protein: ASTDYPQLATLSTDTQY

clone size: .
V gene: TRBV5-6
J gene: TRBJ2-5
CDR3 protein: ASSLAETQY

clone size: .
V gene: TRBV6-5
J gene: TRBJ2-7
CDR3 protein: ASSYVLAGIDEQY

clone size: once
V gene: TRBV5-1
J gene: TRBJ1-2
CDR3 protein: ASRLGTGFNYGYT

clone size: .
V gene: TRBV5-4
J gene: TRBJ1-2
CDR3 protein: ASSLEQGEGGYT

clone size: few
V gene: TRBV4-1
J gene: TRBJ2-7
CDR3 protein: ASSQSYGGILGEQY

clone size: few
V gene: TRBV6-5
J gene: TRBJ2-1
CDR3 protein: ASSYGTGYNEQF

clone size: .
V gene: TRBV7-9
J gene: TRBJ2-3
CDR3 protein: ASSLVAGGPDTQY

clone size: .
V gene: TRBV7-9
J gene: TRBJ2-3
CDR3 protein: ASSLVQGETQY

clone size: .
V gene: TRBV28
J gene: TRBJ1-5
CDR3 protein: ASSLWDRGQVQPQH

clone size: .
V gene: TRBV4-3
J gene: TRBJ2-1
CDR3 protein: ASSQGTSGRNEQF

clone size: medium-sized
V gene: TRBV4-3
J gene: TRBJ2-7
CDR3 protein: ASSQGPLAGQGSYEQY

clone size: once
V gene: TRBV24-1
J gene: TRBJ1-6
CDR3 protein: ATSKPTGNSPLH

clone size: few
V gene: TRBV6-2/TRBV6-3
J gene: TRBJ2-7
CDR3 protein: ASSYPAAGGYEQY

clone size: .
V gene: TRBV29-1
J gene: TRBJ1-6
CDR3 protein: SVRGGDSYNSPLH

clone size: .
V gene: TRBV6-1
J gene: TRBJ1-4
CDR3 protein: ASSELGLREKLF

clone size: few
V gene: TRBV3-1/TRBV3-2
J gene: TRBJ2-7
CDR3 protein: ASSQDLGSRVGWSYEQY

clone size: .
V gene: TRBV9
J gene: TRBJ1-4
CDR3 protein: ASSVDRGTNEKLF

clone size: .
V gene: TRBV18
J gene: TRBJ1-4
CDR3 protein: ASSPDDRKLF

clone size: .
V gene: TRBV27
J gene: TRBJ1-5
CDR3 protein: ASSQDTGGANQPQH

clone size: .
V gene: TRBV4-2
J gene: TRBJ1-2
CDR3 protein: ASSHARSTGNYGYT

clone size: .
V gene: TRBV28
J gene: TRBJ2-7
CDR3 protein: ASSPPGQGAEQY

clone size: .
V gene: TRBV12-3/TRBV12-4
J gene: TRBJ2-1
CDR3 protein: ASISGYNEQF

clone size: .
V gene: TRBV28
J gene: TRBJ1-3
CDR3 protein: ASTPTGANTIY

clone size: .
V gene: TRBV28
J gene: TRBJ2-5
CDR3 protein: ASSDTGGARAQY

clone size: .
V gene: TRBV5-4
J gene: TRBJ2-7
CDR3 protein: ASSKAGGLFSYEQY

clone size: .
V gene: TRBV9
J gene: TRBJ2-7
CDR3 protein: ASSLSGASYEQY

clone size: .
V gene: TRBV19
J gene: TRBJ1-4
CDR3 protein: ASSLGTGGSNEKLF

clone size: .
V gene: TRBV6-6
J gene: TRBJ2-5
CDR3 protein: ASRPSSGETQY

clone size: .
V gene: TRBV7-9
J gene: TRBJ2-7
CDR3 protein: ASSLPTGGDYEQY

clone size: .
V gene: TRBV9
J gene: TRBJ1-6
CDR3 protein: ASSGGTGDGRPLH

clone size: few
V gene: TRBV11-3
J gene: TRBJ2-7
CDR3 protein: ASSTGQTYEQY

clone size: .
V gene: TRBV6-5
J gene: TRBJ2-6
CDR3 protein: ASSYSAGQGANVLT

clone size: .
V gene: TRBV4-1
J gene: TRBJ1-1
CDR3 protein: ASSQRPLGQGATEAF

clone size: .
V gene: TRBV19
J gene: TRBJ2-2
CDR3 protein: ASSLQGAGRELF

clone size: once
V gene: TRBV7-2
J gene: TRBJ2-3
CDR3 protein: ASSLRGPRDTQY

clone size: .
V gene: TRBV7-3
J gene: TRBJ2-7
CDR3 protein: ASSYEGTSGTYEQY